The sequence of this T cell receptor beta chain was determined in a study of breast tumors, draining lymph nodes, adjacent tissues. Regarding the study as a whole: Data fit most tumor T cells coming from lymph node, expanding in tumor. The lymph node origin of tumor T cells was framed as consistent with a hypothesis, not demonstrated. Compared with basal-like, luminal-like tumors shared significantly more repertoire with nontumor tissue.

Comments on this clonotype: Antigen: not known. This may be a read error: a much more frequent sequence differs by one nucleotide.

Breast cancer patients provided tissue from their axillary draining lymph nodes. Each CDR3 protein is one row after TCRdb ran MiXCR on the multiplex PCR reads. This table holds more than 85,000 distinct CDR3 sequences, roughly 20% found once. This CDR3 has 13 residues. Per germline, CDR1 SGHTS and CDR2 YDEGEE. This TCR derives from a female donor with breast cancer. Some clones in this sample may be carry-over from other donors' samples. The source material was axillary lymph node tissue. The chain combines TRBV5-8 with TRBJ2-3; D gene unclear. The CDR3: CASSSAPYDTHYF. The CDR3 region has the DNA TGTGCCAGCAGCTCGGCCCCCTACGATACGCACTATTTT.